Listed below are T cell receptor beta chains from one sample, sequenced in a study of control samples from healthy donors and cancer patients. Some clones are missing from TCRdb's copy, which holds only in-frame ones; the method was immunoSEQ multiplex PCR. The data show about 180,000 clones, nearly 90% seen once. The sequenced sample consisted of blood. Receptors were obtained from a woman in her 50s in good health. Each CDR3 is given with its conserved first and last residue.

V gene,CDR3 length,CDR3 protein
TRBV7-2,14,CASSLSGGNQPQHF
TRBV25-1,14,CASSQTGFQETQYF
TRBV7-2,13,CASSRSSGNTIYF
TRBV7-8,14,CASSGPLGNTEAFF
TRBV2,14,CASREGLSNTEAFF
TRBV6-6,13,CASRQRGTYEQYF
TRBV27,14,CASSLVVSNQPQHF
TRBV11-2,13,CASSLGRGREQYF
TRBV7-9,15,CASSSTGLQDRKLFF
TRBV19,14,CASSITGDNQPQHF
TRBV27,16,CASSLITFGATGELFF
TRBV2,14,CASNVQGGNEKLFF
TRBV28,13,CASFGTVSYEQYF
TRBV4-1,15,CASSPREGQTYEQYF
TRBV6-5,14,CASSSWTELREAFF
TRBV5-1,14,CASSPTGSNYGYTF
TRBV11-2,17,CASSLKMGGHSGNTIYF
TRBV10-3,19,CAISDPAGVGGGAHQTQYF
TRBV9,14,CASSVDGQGDGYTF
TRBV16,16,CASSPYLTSGSYEQYF
TRBV18,14,CASSPRTEHYGYTF
TRBV9,13,CASSASDLYEQYF
TRBV28,15,CASRSGGVTKNIQYF
TRBV9,15,CASSVGASGSYEQYF
TRBV7-8,14,CASSPFFSTDTQYF
TRBV7-6,17,CASSLESSGSGYNEQFF
TRBV27,14,CARNPGLYTGELFF
TRBV28,14,CASSFTGSLYEQYF
TRBV28,12,CASKINQGDRHF
TRBV5-1,15,CASRDSPGDTDTQYF